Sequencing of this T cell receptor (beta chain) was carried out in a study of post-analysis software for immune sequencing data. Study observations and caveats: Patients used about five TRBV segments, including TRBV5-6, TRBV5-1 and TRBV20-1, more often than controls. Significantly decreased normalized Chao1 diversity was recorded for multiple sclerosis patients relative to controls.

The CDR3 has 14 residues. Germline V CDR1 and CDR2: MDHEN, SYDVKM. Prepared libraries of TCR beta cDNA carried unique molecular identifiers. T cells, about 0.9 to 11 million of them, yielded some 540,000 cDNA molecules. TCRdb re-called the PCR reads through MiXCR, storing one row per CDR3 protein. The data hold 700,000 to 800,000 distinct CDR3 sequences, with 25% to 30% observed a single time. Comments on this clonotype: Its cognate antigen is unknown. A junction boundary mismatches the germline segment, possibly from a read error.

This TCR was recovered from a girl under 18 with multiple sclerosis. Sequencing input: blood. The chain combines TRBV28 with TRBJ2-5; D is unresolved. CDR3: CAGSLIQSSETQYF. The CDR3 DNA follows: TGTGCCGGCAGTTTAATACAGAGTAGCGAGACCCAGTACTTC. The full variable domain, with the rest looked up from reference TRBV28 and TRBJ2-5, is DVKVTQSSRYLVKRTGEKVFLECVQDMDHENMFWYRQDPGLGLRLIYFSYDVKMKEKGDIPEGYSVSREKKERFSLILESASTNQTSMYLCAGSLIQSSETQYFGPGTRLLVL.